This record covers a single T cell receptor (beta chain). Antigen specificity is unknown. Trimming removed 4 bases from V and 0 bases from J, with 16 bases in between. Germline loops: CDR1 SNHLY, CDR2 FYNNEI. The CDR3 has 18 amino acids. Expressed TCRB transcripts were sequenced after all isolated RNA was converted to cDNA. TCRdb's copy holds only in-frame clones and misses some; the assay was immunoSEQ multiplex PCR. This table has 500,000 to 650,000 clones, roughly an eighth appearing once. The data derive from a study of beta chain features in type 1 diabetes. Findings and caveats of the study: TCRB CDR3s from Type 1 diabetes patients were moderately but significantly shorter in all four CD4+ subsets. It was possible that PCR favored shorter templates, equally so in patients and controls.

The material sequenced was naive CD4+ T cells from blood. The V call is TRBV2, the J call TRBJ2-6, with D tentatively TRBD1 (6 bases). The receptor was derived from a man aged 25 to 40 with type 1 diabetes. As DNA, the CDR3 is TGTGCCAGCAGTGTATTGGGGGCCGGCATCTCTGGGGCCAACGTCCTGACTTTC. This sequence encodes CASSVLGAGISGANVLTF.